Presented here are 13 T cell receptor beta chains from one specimen sequenced in a study of T-cell reconstitution after alpha-beta-depleted transplantation in children (dated by TCRdb to about 2016). The method behind the library was PCR. Sequencing was carried out with an Illumina HiSeq 2500. TCR libraries were prepared with molecular barcoding, using unique molecular identifiers to normalize TCRbeta repertoire quantification. TCRdb's own reprocessing of the public reads used fastp at Q25 and MiXCR and kept productive beta chains. CDR3 protein duplicates are merged, each entry listing the most common genes and DNA. Within this sample are about 540,000 distinct CDR3 sequences, with around 18% of them counted one time only. In total, the top ten clones hold approximately 3% of the sample. The material sequenced was PBMCs from the stem cell graft donor, taken from the stem cell graft. The receptors originated from a human donor who donated a stem cell graft to a child with acute lymphoblastic leukemia.

Only a few counts were recorded for this clonotype. The germline gene is not matched at one end of the junction; a read error may be the cause. V is TRBV7-9 and J is TRBJ1-3; D unclear. CDR3 length: 8 residues. Germline V CDR1 and CDR2: SEHNR, FQNEAQ (reference sequence). CDR3 in DNA: TGTGCCAGCAGCCAAACCCATTTT. It translates to CASSQTHF.

The chain employs TRBV11-1 and TRBJ1-5, with 8 bases that match TRBD1. The germline CDR1 and CDR2 sequences are SGHAT and FQDESV (reference sequence). This CDR3 is 18 amino acids long. Trimming took 5 bases from V and 1 from J; bases not matched to a gene: 13. The CDR3: CASSLMGRGLRSNQPQHF. CDR3 bases: TGTGCCAGCAGCCTTATGGGCAGGGGGCTTCGGAGCAATCAGCCCCAGCATTTT.

The CDR3 nucleotides are TGCAGCGTGGAGCGGGAGGCCGGGGAGACCCAGTACTTC. It codes for CSVEREAGETQYF. The chain couples TRBV29-1 to TRBJ2-5, with 9 positions matching TRBD2. The CDR3 covers 13 residues. Germline CDR1 SQVTM, CDR2 ANQGSEA. J was trimmed by 5 bases and V by 6 bases; bases with no gene match: 7.

The rearrangement links TRBV7-2 to TRBJ1-2; D ambiguous. V dropped 1 base and J dropped 8 bases, with 11 bases sitting between them. The CDR3 sequence is 13 residues long. From germline, CDR1 is SGHTA and CDR2 FQGNSA. The CDR3 DNA reads TGTGCCAGCAGCTTAGAAGGCGGCGGAGGCTACACCTTC. Protein sequence: CASSLEGGGGYTF.

In its sample, this clonotype was seen a few times. The chain has TRBV12-3 or TRBV12-4 and TRBJ2-2, with D perhaps being TRBD1 or TRBD2 (5 bases each). With 7 bases removed from V and 0 bases from J, the gap between germline ends came to 18 bases. The CDR3 extends over 17 amino acids. The CDR3 bases are TGTGCCAGCATCCCTTTGATCGGGACCACGAACACCGGGGAGCTGTTTTTT. This sequence encodes CASIPLIGTTNTGELFF.

The sample holds a few counts of this clonotype. The genes are TRBV9 and TRBJ1-1, with D perhaps matching TRBD1 (5 bases). Germline V lookup: CDR1 SGDLS, CDR2 YYNGEE. Trimming left V 5 bases short and J 4 bases short, with 12 bases between. CDR3 length equals 13 residues. The CDR3 DNA reads TGTGCCAGCAGTGCCGGCGGGGCCACTGAAGCTTTCTTT. The encoded protein is CASSAGGATEAFF.

The V gene is TRBV19, the J gene TRBJ2-2; 10 positions match TRBD2. This CDR3 comprises 15 residues. Trimming removed 10 bases from V and 1 base from J; junction bases left unmatched: 6. The germline CDR1 and CDR2 sequences are LNHDA and SQIVND (reference sequence). The DNA for the CDR3 is TGTGCCACCAAAGCGGGAGGGTTGAACACCGGGGAGCTGTTTTTT. This encodes CATKAGGLNTGELFF. The full variable domain, in which reference TRBV19 and TRBJ2-2 provide the parts outside the CDR3, is DGGITQSPKYLFRKEGQNVTLSCEQNLNHDAMYWYRQDPGQGLRLIYYSQIVNDFQKGDIAEGYSVSREKKESFPLTVTSAQKNPTAFYLCATKAGGLNTGELFFGEGSRLTVL.

The chain joins TRBV10-3 to TRBJ2-1; D possibly matches TRBD1 or TRBD2 (6 bases each). CDR1 is ENHRY, CDR2 SYGVKD, per germline. Trimming removed 9 bases from V and 4 bases from J, with 13 bases in between. The CDR3 length is 13 residues. The CDR3 coding sequence is TGTGCCATTCTCGGGGGCCTTTACAATGAGCAGTTCTTC. Amino acids: CAILGGLYNEQFF.

This clonotype occurred many times. The rearrangement joins TRBV7-3 to TRBJ1-1; D uncertain. The V gene's germline CDR1 is SGHTA and CDR2 FQGTGA. Trimming removed 1 base at V and 4 bases at J, with 7 bases between. The CDR3 extends over 13 amino acids. The CDR3 DNA follows: TGTGCCAGCAGCTTAATCGTGGGCACTGAAGCTTTCTTT. Translated, it gives CASSLIVGTEAFF.

The chain is built from TRBV13 and TRBJ2-5; TRBD1 aligns across 7 bases. Germline V gene sequence: CDR1 PRHDT, CDR2 FYEKMQ (reference sequence). The CDR3 runs to 16 residues. Trimming at V came to 2 bases and at J to 2 bases, leaving 8 bases not matched to a gene. CDR3 bases: TGTGCCAGCAGCTTATCCCCCGACAGGGTACAAGAGACCCAGTACTTC. Amino acid sequence: CASSLSPDRVQETQYF. Full variable domain (outside the CDR3, taken from reference TRBV13 and TRBJ2-5): AAGVIQSPRHLIKEKRETATLKCYPIPRHDTVYWYQQGPGQDPQFLISFYEKMQSDKGSIPDRFSAQQFSDYHSELNMSSLELGDSALYFCASSLSPDRVQETQYFGPGTRLLVL.

The chain has TRBV20-1 and TRBJ2-1, with D possibly being TRBD2 (6 bases). The V gene lost 6 bases and the J gene lost 4 bases, with 19 bases spanning the gap. Germline CDR1 is DFQATT and CDR2 is SNEGSKA (reference sequence). The CDR3 runs 15 residues. CDR3 protein: CSAPEVSGAYNEQFF. The CDR3 region has the DNA TGCAGTGCCCCTGAGGTTAGCGGAGCTTACAATGAGCAGTTCTTC.

The V gene is TRBV7-9, the J gene TRBJ2-7; 7 bases match TRBD1. This CDR3 has 13 residues. CDR1 is SEHNR, CDR2 FQNEAQ, per germline (reference sequence). V was clipped by 5 bases and J by 6 bases; unmatched bases: 7. The CDR3 protein is CASSPPDRAEQYF. The CDR3, as DNA: TGTGCCAGCAGCCCACCCGACAGGGCCGAGCAGTACTTC.

V gene TRBV5-1 combines with J gene TRBJ2-5; D gene ambiguous. CDR3 length equals 14 residues. Germline loops: CDR1 SGHRS, CDR2 YFSETQ. Trimming took off 1 base at V and 1 base at J, with 8 bases between the two ends. The CDR3, as DNA: TGCGCCAGCAGCTTGCCTCAAATCCAAGAGACCCAGTACTTC. Protein: CASSLPQIQETQYF.